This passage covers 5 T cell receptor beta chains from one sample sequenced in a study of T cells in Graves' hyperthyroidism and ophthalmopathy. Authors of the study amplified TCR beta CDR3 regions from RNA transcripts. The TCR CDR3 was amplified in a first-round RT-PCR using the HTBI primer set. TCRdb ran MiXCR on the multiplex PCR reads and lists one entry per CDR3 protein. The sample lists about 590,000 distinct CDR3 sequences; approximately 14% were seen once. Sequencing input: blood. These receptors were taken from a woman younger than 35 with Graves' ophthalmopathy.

CDR3 nucleotides: TGCAGTGCTATGTCAGGGGGCCTGGACACTGAAGCTTTCTTT. Translation gives CSAMSGGLDTEAFF. The chain couples TRBV20-1 to TRBJ1-1; 8 bases are a match to TRBD1. J gave up 3 bases and V 4 bases, and 7 bases lay outside the gene matches. The germline CDR1 and CDR2 sequences are DFQATT and SNEGSKA (reference sequence). CDR3 length equals 14 residues.

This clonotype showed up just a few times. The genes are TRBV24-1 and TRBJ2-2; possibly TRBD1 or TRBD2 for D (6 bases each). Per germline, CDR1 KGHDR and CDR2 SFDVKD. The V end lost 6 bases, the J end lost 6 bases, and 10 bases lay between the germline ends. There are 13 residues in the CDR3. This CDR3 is CATSPGGPGELFF. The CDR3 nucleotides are TGTGCCACCAGTCCCGGGGGCCCCGGGGAGCTGTTTTTT.

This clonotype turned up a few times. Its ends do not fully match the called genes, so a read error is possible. The CDR3 is CASSVGGGFYNEQLF. The CDR3 nucleotides read TGTGCCAGCAGCGTAGGGGGTGGTTTTTACAATGAGCAGCTCTTC. The chain employs TRBV9 and TRBJ2-1; no reliable D call. From germline, CDR1 is SGDLS and CDR2 YYNGEE. The CDR3 spans 15 residues.

CDR3 loop: CASSFQGWEGGYTF. The CDR3 DNA follows: TGTGCCAGCAGTTTCCAGGGCTGGGAGGGAGGCTACACCTTC. The chain carries TRBV27 and TRBJ1-2; perhaps TRBD1 as D (5 bases). The ends were cut back, 3 bases at V and 8 bases at J, with 16 bases in the middle. The CDR3 runs 14 residues. Germline assignment: CDR1 MNHEY and CDR2 SMNVEV (reference sequence).

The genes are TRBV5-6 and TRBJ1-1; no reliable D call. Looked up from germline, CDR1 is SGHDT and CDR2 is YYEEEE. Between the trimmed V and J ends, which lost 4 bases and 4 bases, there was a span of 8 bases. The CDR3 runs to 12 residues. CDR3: CASSLVATEAFF. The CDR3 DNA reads TGTGCCAGCAGCCTCGTGGCCACTGAAGCTTTCTTT.